The clone carrying this T cell receptor beta chain was found many times. Regions amplified from RNA transcripts were the TCR beta CDR3 regions. HTBI primers were used for first-round RT-PCR of the TCR CDR3. TCRdb fed the multiplex PCR reads into MiXCR, producing one record per CDR3 protein. The sample holds 640,000 or so distinct CDR3 sequences; approximately 15% are singletons and the top ten take about 7%. This entry belongs to a study of T cells in Graves' hyperthyroidism and ophthalmopathy. The overall study: Pretreatment peripheral blood was obtained at initial diagnosis.

Disease lasting under 3 months, a NOSPECS grade of at least 4, and a Clinical Activity Score of at least 3 were features of the ophthalmopathy patients. Exclusion of patients followed from uncontrolled infection, other autoimmune disease, pregnancy or lactation. The sequenced material came from blood. This clonotype originated in a woman aged 18-29 years with Graves' ophthalmopathy.

The CDR3 here is CSARDVEGAKSPLHF. CDR3 DNA: TGCAGTGCTAGAGATGTAGAGGGGGCGAAATCACCCCTCCACTTT. The chain uses TRBV20-1 and TRBJ1-6; 7 nucleotides line up with TRBD1. CDR3 length: 15 amino acids. With 0 bases clipped from V and 10 bases from J, the junction kept 9 bases outside the gene matches. Per germline, CDR1 DFQATT and CDR2 SNEGSKA (reference sequence).